This entry lists 13 T cell receptor beta chains sequenced from one sample in a study of regulatory T cells in long-lasting Graves disease. Sequencing libraries for TCR beta were prepared with iRepertoire HTBI primers and Arm-PCR of CDR3 regions. MiXCR, applied by TCRdb to the multiplex PCR reads, yields one record per CDR3 protein. The sample holds a few hundred thousand distinct CDR3 sequences; 15% to 20% are singletons and the top ten take over 20%. Time point in this sample: newly diagnosed GD, antithyroid drugs for less than 3 months. PBMCs were the source of the RNA used for TCR sequencing. These same records also appear under a second study, on T cells in Graves' hyperthyroidism and ophthalmopathy.

Material: peripheral blood mononuclear cells (PBMCs), obtained at new diagnosis, from a patient treated with antithyroid drugs. The receptors here all came from a young woman with Graves disease.

In this sample, this clonotype turned up many times. V usage is TRBV30 and J usage is TRBJ2-1; 12 nucleotides line up with TRBD1. V shed 3 bases, J shed 8 bases, and the junction held 11 bases outside the gene matches. This CDR3 contains 16 residues. Germline assignment: CDR1 GTSNPN and CDR2 SVGIG (reference sequence). The CDR3 protein is CAWSDPGQGAMDEQFF. CDR3 sequence (DNA): TGTGCCTGGAGCGACCCGGGACAGGGGGCTATGGATGAGCAGTTCTTC.

This clonotype has a count of ten or more. This CDR3 is CASSEALLGGQETQYF. The CDR3 nucleotides read TGTGCCAGCAGTGAAGCGCTCCTCGGGGGTCAAGAGACCCAGTACTTC. The J gene is TRBJ2-5, the V gene TRBV6-1; possibly TRBD2 for D (6 bases). V dropped 0 bases and J dropped 2 bases, with 13 bases sitting between them. The germline V gene has CDR1 MNHNS and CDR2 SASEGT. This CDR3 region has 16 residues.

The rearrangement links TRBV28 to TRBJ2-2; TRBD2 matches at 8 bases. Trimming cost V 6 bases and J 6 bases; bases outside gene matches: 12. The CDR3 loop spans 16 amino acids. Germline assignment: CDR1 MDHEN and CDR2 SYDVKM. CDR3 in DNA: TGTGCCAGCAGGGGGGCCAGCGGGGGTACGGCCGGGGAGCTGTTTTTT. This gives the protein CASRGASGGTAGELFF.

The chain combines TRBV5-1 with TRBJ2-1; 8 bases match TRBD2. The V gene end was trimmed by 4 bases and the J gene end by 0 bases; junction bases not matched to a gene: 6. Germline V gene lookup returns CDR1 SGHRS and CDR2 YFSETQ. This CDR3 region has 16 residues. CDR3 residues: CASSSQGTSSYNEQFF. DNA of the CDR3: TGCGCCAGCAGCAGCCAAGGGACTAGCTCCTACAATGAGCAGTTCTTC.

This clonotype was counted at least ten times. At one end, the junction sequence differs from germline, possibly due to a read error. The J gene is TRBJ2-5, the V gene TRBV5-1; TRBD2 matches 7 bases. The CDR3 sequence is 15 residues long. Germline V gives CDR1 SGHRS, CDR2 YFSETQ. The CDR3 protein is CASSPAGRVQETQYF. The CDR3 DNA reads TGTGCCAGCAGTCCCGCGGGGAGGGTTCAAGAGACCCAGTACTTC. The full variable domain, completed using reference TRBV5-1 and TRBJ2-5, is KAGVTQTPRYLIKTRGQQVTLSCSPISGHRSVSWYQQTPGQGLQFLFEYFSETQRNKGNFPGRFSGRQFSNSRSEMNVSTLELGDSALYLCASSPAGRVQETQYFGPGTRLLVL.

J is TRBJ1-6 and V is TRBV6-2 or TRBV6-3, with D possibly TRBD1 on 6 matching bases. The CDR3 loop spans 15 amino acids. Trimming cost V 4 bases and J 9 bases, with 16 bases left between them. The germline gives CDR1 MNHEY, CDR2 SVGEGT. CDR3 in amino acids: CASSSRGRSFSPLHF. For the CDR3, the DNA is TGTGCCAGCAGTTCTCGGGGGCGGTCATTTTCACCCCTCCACTTT.

This clonotype was seen a handful of times. The V call is TRBV10-3, the J call TRBJ1-5, with 9 bases aligning to TRBD1. The CDR3 has 13 residues. The V gene end was trimmed by 4 bases and the J gene end by 5 bases; junction bases not matched to a gene: 0. Germline V gene data show CDR1 as ENHRY and CDR2 as SYGVKD. As DNA, the CDR3 is TGTGCCATCAGTGGGACAGGGGATCAGCCCCAGCATTTT. Translating gives CAISGTGDQPQHF.

This clonotype has just a few counts. The chain carries TRBV5-6 and TRBJ2-3, with 12 positions matching TRBD2. J was trimmed by 6 bases and V by 5 bases; bases with no gene match: 7. The CDR3 has 15 amino acids. Germline CDR1 is SGHDT and CDR2 is YYEEEE. Here the CDR3 reads CASSHGLAGMDTQYF. As DNA, the CDR3 is TGTGCCAGCAGTCACGGACTAGCGGGGATGGATACGCAGTATTTT.

This clonotype was recorded many times. The chain has TRBV30 and TRBJ1-4; unclear D gene. CDR3 length: 13 residues. The germline CDR1 and CDR2 sequences are GTSNPN and SVGIG (reference sequence). Trimming removed 4 bases at V and 11 bases at J, with 17 bases between. DNA for the CDR3: TGTGCCTGGAACTCAGGCCCCGGCGGGAAACTGTTTTTT. This gives the protein CAWNSGPGGKLFF.

The chain joins TRBV9 to TRBJ2-3; unclear D gene. Per the germline V gene, CDR1 is SGDLS and CDR2 is YYNGEE. This CDR3 comprises 12 residues. Trimming stripped 3 bases from V and 6 bases from J, with 8 bases between. The CDR3, as DNA: TGTGCCAGCAGCGCGAAGGGTGATACGCAGTATTTT. Translation gives CASSAKGDTQYF.

This clonotype was picked up a small number of times. The chain links TRBV10-1 to TRBJ2-5; D unclear. The CDR3 totals 13 residues. Germline CDR1 is WNHNN and CDR2 is SYGVQD (reference sequence). V shed 5 bases and J shed 1 base, with 8 bases lying between them. The CDR3 nucleotides are TGCGCCAGCAGTCGAATGGCCCAAGAGACCCAGTACTTC. Its protein is CASSRMAQETQYF.

This clonotype was seen many times. The genes are TRBV7-2 and TRBJ2-2; TRBD2 matches at 9 bases. The CDR3 extends over 15 amino acids. CDR1 is SGHTA and CDR2 is FQGNSA in the germline V gene. Trimming removed 3 bases from V and 1 base from J; junction bases left unmatched: 0. The CDR3 DNA sequence: TGTGCCAGCAGCTTGACTAGCGGGAACACCGGGGAGCTGTTTTTT. This encodes CASSLTSGNTGELFF.

This clonotype was counted a few times. The chain uses TRBV12-3 or TRBV12-4 and TRBJ2-2; 10 bases are a match to TRBD1. The CDR3 has 15 residues. The V gene end was trimmed by 6 bases and the J gene end by 4 bases; junction bases not matched to a gene: 5. The CDR3 DNA sequence: TGTGCCAGCAGGTCCGACAGGGGGCGCACCGGGGAGCTGTTTTTT. Residues: CASRSDRGRTGELFF.